The rows below give T cell receptor beta chains drawn from one sample of a study of CD8 T cells in ankylosing spondylitis. TCRdb redid the calling of the 5' RACE reads with MiXCR, one entry per CDR3 protein. Here the sample spans hundreds of thousands of distinct CDR3 sequences, 12% being singletons. Sequencing was done on a sample of blood, either unsorted or a sorted T cell fraction (not recorded which). Receptor source: a male donor with ankylosing spondylitis. The CDR3 runs from the conserved cysteine through the conserved F or W. D genes are given only for firm matches. Not all rows give a size; the values are once, few, many and, for expanded clones, a class.

v_gene	abundance	d_gene	j_gene	CDR3aa	CDR3nt
TRBV5-4	NA	NA	TRBJ1-1	CASSLEGAYGAEAFF	TGTGCCAGCAGCTTGGAAGGGGCGTATGGCGCTGAAGCTTTCTTT
TRBV29-1	many	TRBD1	TRBJ1-2	CSAGGQNYGYTF	TGCAGCGCAGGGGGGCAGAACTATGGCTACACCTTC
TRBV5-1	NA	TRBD2	TRBJ2-2	CASSVSSGAYTGELFF	TGCGCCAGCAGCGTTTCTAGCGGAGCCTACACCGGGGAGCTGTTTTTT
TRBV10-2	NA	TRBD2	TRBJ2-2	CASKSGRAPGELFF	TGCGCCAGCAAGAGCGGGAGGGCCCCCGGGGAGCTGTTTTTT
TRBV6-1	few	NA	TRBJ2-3	CASSRDERPDTQYF	TGTGCCAGCAGTAGGGACGAAAGACCAGATACGCAGTATTTT
TRBV29-1	NA	NA	TRBJ2-1	CSVVELAFYYNEQFF	TGCAGCGTCGTGGAGCTAGCGTTTTACTACAATGAGCAGTTCTTC
TRBV29-1	many	NA	TRBJ1-1	CSGKLTENTEAFF	TGCAGCGGAAAACTGACAGAGAACACTGAAGCTTTCTTT
TRBV6-2/TRBV6-3	NA	NA	TRBJ1-2	CASGGGRVYGYTF	TGTGCCAGCGGAGGGGGAAGAGTCTATGGCTACACCTTC
TRBV7-2	NA	NA	TRBJ2-3	CASSSFSGGSRADTQYF	TGTGCCAGCAGCTCGTTCTCCGGAGGGAGCAGGGCAGATACGCAGTATTTT
TRBV29-1	NA	NA	TRBJ2-7	CSVGRQDEQYF	TGCAGCGTTGGAAGACAGGACGAGCAGTACTTC
TRBV10-3	NA	TRBD2	TRBJ2-2	CAINRLAGNTGELFF	TGTGCCATCAACAGACTAGCGGGGAACACCGGGGAGCTGTTTTTT
TRBV4-3	NA	NA	TRBJ1-3	CASSQDLIGGGRNTIYF	TGCGCCAGCAGCCAAGATCTCATTGGGGGGGGAAGAAACACCATATATTTT
TRBV5-1	NA	TRBD2	TRBJ2-5	CASSFGGNAAETQYF	TGCGCCAGCAGCTTCGGGGGGAATGCTGCAGAGACCCAGTACTTC
TRBV6-1	NA	NA	TRBJ1-1	CASSVSRGDTEAFF	TGTGCCAGCAGTGTATCCAGAGGGGACACTGAAGCTTTCTTT
TRBV19	NA	TRBD2	TRBJ2-1	CASRGTSVLYNEQFF	TGTGCCAGCAGAGGGACTAGCGTTTTATACAATGAGCAGTTCTTC
TRBV7-6	NA	NA	TRBJ2-2	CASSFPGRTNTGELFF	TGTGCCAGCAGCTTTCCGGGACGGACGAACACCGGGGAGCTGTTTTTT
TRBV24-1	few	NA	TRBJ2-1	CATSLVNEQFF	TGTGCCACCAGTTTGGTGAATGAGCAGTTCTTC
TRBV5-1	many	TRBD1	TRBJ2-7	CASSFDGTAYGYEQYF	TGCGCCAGCAGCTTCGACGGGACAGCCTACGGGTACGAGCAGTACTTC
TRBV4-1	many	NA	TRBJ2-3	CASSQVGMSADTQYF	TGCGCCAGCAGCCAAGTGGGGATGTCGGCAGATACGCAGTATTTT
TRBV4-3	NA	TRBD1	TRBJ1-3	CASSQRTGTGHSGNTIYF	TGCGCCAGCAGCCAAAGAACTGGGACAGGCCACTCTGGAAACACCATATATTTT
TRBV28	NA	NA	TRBJ2-7	CASSYSNRAYEQYF	TGTGCCAGCAGTTACTCTAACAGGGCCTACGAGCAGTACTTC
TRBV5-6	few	TRBD1	TRBJ2-3	CASSLGDRVTDTQYF	TGTGCCAGCAGCTTGGGCGACAGGGTCACAGATACGCAGTATTTT
TRBV7-2	few	NA	TRBJ1-6	CASSLGQVENSPLHF	TGTGCCAGCAGCTTAGGGCAAGTTGAGAATTCACCCCTCCACTTT
TRBV29-1	many	NA	TRBJ1-1	CSIHLDLGTEAFF	TGCAGCATTCATCTAGATCTGGGAACTGAAGCTTTCTTT
TRBV6-1	NA	NA	TRBJ1-6	CASSEAGGAAWNSPLHF	TGTGCCAGCAGTGAAGCTGGCGGAGCCGCTTGGAATTCACCCCTCCACTTT
TRBV27	few	NA	TRBJ1-1	CASRLLVGLNTEAFF	TGTGCCAGCAGACTCCTCGTCGGGTTGAACACTGAAGCTTTCTTT
TRBV12-3/TRBV12-4	NA	TRBD1	TRBJ1-2	CASSSYPGQGTYGYTF	TGTGCCAGCAGTTCCTACCCGGGACAGGGGACCTATGGCTACACCTTC
TRBV20-1	many	TRBD2	TRBJ2-1	CSAFGTSGTYNEQFF	TGCAGTGCCTTCGGGACTAGCGGGACTTACAATGAGCAGTTCTTC
TRBV20-1	NA	TRBD1	TRBJ1-4	CSAATGQVNEKLFF	TGCAGTGCCGCAACGGGACAGGTTAATGAAAAACTGTTTTTT
TRBV7-3	NA	TRBD2	TRBJ2-1	CASSLGAGGHNEQFF	TGTGCCAGCAGCTTAGGGGCGGGGGGCCACAATGAGCAGTTCTTC
TRBV7-2	NA	NA	TRBJ2-7	CASSLTMQTQYF	TGTGCCAGCAGCTTAACTATGCAGACGCAGTACTTC
TRBV28	few	TRBD1	TRBJ2-5	CASSLRGQAQETQYF	TGTGCCAGCAGTTTAAGGGGACAGGCCCAAGAGACCCAGTACTTC
TRBV10-2	NA	NA	TRBJ1-5	CASSEGHNQPQHF	TGCGCCAGCAGTGAGGGCCACAATCAGCCCCAGCATTTT
TRBV7-2	few	NA	TRBJ1-1	CASSFSDSPMNTEAFF	TGTGCCAGCAGCTTCTCGGACAGTCCCATGAACACTGAAGCTTTCTTT
TRBV20-1	few	NA	TRBJ1-5	CSARDADSGNQPQHF	TGCAGTGCTAGAGATGCGGACAGTGGCAATCAGCCCCAGCATTTT
TRBV5-6	many	TRBD2	TRBJ2-2	CASSFGTSGHTNTGELFF	TGTGCCAGCAGCTTTGGGACTAGCGGTCATACGAACACCGGGGAGCTGTTTTTT
TRBV9	NA	TRBD1	TRBJ2-1	CASSVQGEPYNEQFF	TGTGCCAGCAGCGTTCAGGGGGAGCCGTACAATGAGCAGTTCTTC
TRBV9	NA	TRBD1	TRBJ2-7	CASSVGQGLPYF	TGTGCCAGCAGCGTCGGACAGGGTTTGCCGTACTTC
TRBV27	NA	NA	TRBJ2-1	CASSFYKAGHEQFF	TGTGCCAGCAGCTTTTATAAGGCAGGTCATGAGCAGTTCTTC
TRBV12-3/TRBV12-4	few	TRBD1	TRBJ2-3	CASSPTGIDTQYF	TGTGCCAGCAGTCCGACAGGGATAGATACGCAGTATTTT
TRBV6-1	NA	NA	TRBJ1-2	CASSEEDWPYYGYTF	TGTGCCAGCAGTGAAGAGGACTGGCCTTATTATGGCTACACCTTC